This T cell receptor beta chain was observed in a study of Graves' ophthalmopathy and Graves' hyperthyroidism. Diagnostic conclusions were grounded in clinical symptoms, serum thyroxine, TRAb, thyroid ultrasound and orbital computed tomography. This clonotype was recorded at least ten times. Amplified material comprised TCR beta CDR3 regions derived from RNA transcripts. Second-round multiplex PCR came after a first-round RT-PCR that employed HTBI primers. TCRdb re-analysed the multiplex PCR reads in MiXCR, keeping a single row per CDR3 protein. The sample yields 680,000 or so distinct CDR3 sequences, 20% to 25% seen once. Germline CDR1 reads MNHNS; CDR2 reads SASEGT. This CDR3 has 15 amino acids. Trimming cost V 6 bases and J 4 bases; bases outside gene matches: 9.

V is TRBV6-1 and J is TRBJ1-5; 7 positions agree with TRBD1. This clonotype was obtained from a woman between 18 and 29 years old with stable Graves' hyperthyroidism. Some clones in this sample may be carry-over from other donors' samples. Input material: peripheral blood. CDR3 DNA sequence: TGTGCCAGCAGATTGGGACAGTCCATAAATCAGCCCCAGCATTTT. It translates to CASRLGQSINQPQHF.